Presented here are 9 T cell receptor beta chains from one specimen sequenced in a study of Tregs in tolerant kidney transplant recipients (dated by TCRdb to the late 2010s). Taken with the paper, the label for time point translates to: blood sample drawn before combined kidney and bone marrow transplant. The library was generated by the immunoSEQ multiplex PCR assay. Imported from immuneACCESS, the table was reduced by TCRdb to in-frame sequences with V and J called. These copies leave out some clones; in studies compared against another copy, an unresolved V gene accounts for under half, and the cause of the remainder is not known. This sample comprises 50,000 to 85,000 clones, 92% of them detected only once. Approximately 11% of the sample is held by the ten biggest clonotypes. This specimen consisted of CD8+ T cells from blood, obtained before the transplant. The receptor set was obtained from a human donor who received a combined kidney and bone marrow transplant.

V is TRBV4-1 and J is TRBJ2-7; the match to TRBD1 covers 9 bases. Trimming cost V 3 bases and J 5 bases; bases outside gene matches: 8. CDR3 size: 15 residues. The germline V gene encodes CDR1 MGHRA and CDR2 YSYEKL. The CDR3, as DNA: TGCGCCAGCAGCCAGGAGGGACAGGGAGGAAACGAGCAGTACTTC. This translates into CASSQEGQGGNEQYF.

The rearrangement links TRBV30 to TRBJ2-5, with TRBD1 matching over 9 bases. The J call may be mistaken, given a closer DNA end match to TRBJ2-7. CDR3 length equals 15 residues. Per germline, CDR1 GTSNPN and CDR2 SVGIG (reference sequence). DNA of the CDR3: TGTGCCTGGAGTTCACCCGGGACAGGGACCAACGAGCAGTACTTC. Residues: CAWSSPGTGTNEQYF.

V gene TRBV29-1 combines with J gene TRBJ1-1; TRBD1 might be the D (6 bases). Trimming took 4 bases from V and 1 from J, leaving 10 bases between them. Per the germline V gene, CDR1 is SQVTM and CDR2 is ANQGSEA. The CDR3 extends over 13 amino acids. The CDR3 sequence is CSVVMTGNTEAFF. The CDR3 nucleotides are TGCAGCGTTGTCATGACAGGGAACACTGAAGCTTTCTTT.

The rearrangement joins TRBV15 to TRBJ1-3; unclear D gene. V lost 3 bases, J lost 1 base, and 10 bases lay in between. CDR1 LNHNV and CDR2 YYDKDF come from the germline V gene (reference sequence). CDR3 size: 15 residues. The CDR3 sequence: CATSRFGGSGNTIYF. The DNA of the CDR3 is TGTGCCACCAGCAGGTTTGGAGGATCTGGAAACACCATATATTTT.

This chain uses TRBV7-9 with TRBJ1-5; no reliable D call. V was clipped by 1 base and J by 5 bases, with 6 bases between them. The CDR3 runs 13 residues. Germline V gene data show CDR1 as SEHNR and CDR2 as FQNEAQ (reference sequence). The chain's CDR3 is CASSLGADQPQHF. CDR3 sequence (DNA): TGTGCCAGCAGCTTAGGGGCAGATCAGCCCCAGCATTTT.

The chain is built from TRBV28 and TRBJ2-3, with D maybe TRBD2 (5 bases). The CDR3 spans 14 residues. From germline, CDR1 is MDHEN and CDR2 SYDVKM. V shed 6 bases and J shed 0 bases, with 10 bases lying between them. The chain's CDR3 is CASSPKRSTDTQYF. In DNA form, the CDR3 reads TGTGCCAGCAGCCCAAAGCGGAGCACAGATACGCAGTATTTT.

The chain recombines TRBV27 with TRBJ2-1; TRBD2 is a possible D gene (5 bases). Germline CDR1 is MNHEY and CDR2 is SMNVEV (reference sequence). CDR3 length: 13 amino acids. V lost 6 bases to trimming and J lost 7 bases, with 13 bases between them. Written as DNA, the CDR3 is TGTGCCAGCAGCTTCTTTCGAGGGAATGAGCAGTTCTTC. This encodes CASSFFRGNEQFF.

CDR3 protein: CASSLWAGGSYEQYF. CDR3 nucleotide sequence: TGTGCCAGCAGCTTGTGGGCAGGGGGCTCCTACGAGCAGTACTTC. The rearrangement links TRBV5-8 to TRBJ2-7; 7 bases are a match to TRBD1. Germline-derived CDR1 and CDR2 are SGHTS and YDEGEE. CDR3 length equals 15 residues. Germline trimming cut 1 base from V and 0 bases from J; bases unmatched to any gene: 4.

On this clone itself: Other DNA sequences in this specimen translate into the identical CDR3. The chain uses TRBV5-4 and TRBJ2-7, with D possibly being TRBD1 (5 bases). Per germline, CDR1 SGHNT and CDR2 YYREEE (reference sequence). Deletions cut 4 bases from V and 1 base from J, with 9 bases between. The CDR3 runs 13 residues. Here the CDR3 DNA reads TGTGCCAGCAGCCCGGACACGTCCTACGAGCAGTACTTC. Protein: CASSPDTSYEQYF.